Sequencing of this T cell receptor (beta chain) was carried out in a study of T cell changes during pregnancy in multiple sclerosis. Measured with immunoSEQ multiplex PCR; TCRdb has only the in-frame clones, and not every one. The sample has some 67,000 clones, under 95% seen once. The CDR3 totals 14 residues. After removal of 5 bases from V and 6 bases from J, the junction contained 6 bases not matched to a gene. The germline gives CDR1 MRHNA, CDR2 SNTAGT. The chain links TRBV6-4 to TRBJ2-1; TRBD1 aligns across 8 bases. The sample here was peripheral blood, taken after pregnancy. The receptor's source is a female donor with multiple sclerosis, enrolled in a pregnancy study. As DNA, the CDR3 is TGTGCCAGCAGTTTCAGCGGACAGGGCAATGAGCAGTTCTTC. It yields the protein CASSFSGQGNEQFF.